In this sample, the clone carrying this TCR beta chain turned up many times. Antigen specificity is unknown. Arm-PCR of CDR3 regions with iRepertoire HTBI primers generated TCR beta libraries. TCRdb passed the multiplex PCR reads through MiXCR, listing each CDR3 protein once. The data show approximately 400,000 distinct CDR3 sequences, 15% to 18% seen once. The data derive from a study of regulatory T cells in long-lasting Graves disease. General study points: Among persistent patients, a larger number of public clonotypes were shared (approximately 3,000) than among newly diagnosed patients (about 950). TRBV28, TRBJ1-2 and TRBJ2-5 emerged as the favored segments in persistent disease.

The time point denotes: newly diagnosed GD, antithyroid drugs for less than 3 months. From PBMCs, RNA was extracted and then used to make the TCR library. V dropped 4 bases and J dropped 7 bases, with 22 bases sitting between them. CDR3 length: 16 residues. CDR1 is MDHEN and CDR2 is SYDVKM in the germline V gene. J is TRBJ1-1 and V is TRBV28; D remains ambiguous. The sample here was peripheral blood mononuclear cells (PBMCs), taken at new diagnosis, from a patient treated with antithyroid drugs. This TCR was sampled from a female donor with Graves disease. CDR3 in DNA: TGTGCCAGCAGTTACCGGTCCGGATCATTTCCACTTGAAGCTTTCTTT. Encoded protein: CASSYRSGSFPLEAFF.